One sample yielded the 27 T cell receptor beta chains listed below, sequenced in a study of beta chain features in type 1 diabetes. The study reverse transcribed the entire isolated RNA, so it sequenced expressed TCRB transcripts. The table came from immunoSEQ multiplex PCR; TCRdb's copy has only in-frame clones and leaves some out. The sample shows under 950,000 clones, roughly a sixth of them seen only once. Input material: naive CD4+ T cells from blood. These receptors originate from a woman under 30 in good health.

The sample holds a few counts of this clone. The V and J genes are TRBV2 and TRBJ2-2, with D possibly matching TRBD2 (6 bases). This CDR3 has 12 amino acids. V lost 3 bases, J lost 7 bases, and 6 bases lay in between. Germline CDR1 is SNHLY and CDR2 is FYNNEI. In DNA, the CDR3 is TGTGCCAGCAGTGAGGGGGGCGGGGAGCTGTTTTTT. It translates to CASSEGGGELFF.

As regards this clone: The identical CDR3 is also encoded by other nucleotide sequences in the sample. The J gene is TRBJ2-7, the V gene TRBV28; a weak D match, TRBD1 (6 bases). The germline CDR1 and CDR2 sequences are MDHEN and SYDVKM. V was shortened by 6 bases and J by 6 bases, with 12 bases between the two germline ends. The CDR3 has 12 amino acids. CDR3 region: CASSLQGSEQYF. CDR3 sequence (DNA): TGTGCCAGCAGCCTACAGGGCTCCGAGCAGTACTTC.

This sequence joins TRBV7-9 and TRBJ1-5, with D maybe TRBD1 (6 bases). The V gene's germline CDR1 is SEHNR and CDR2 FQNEAQ (reference sequence). The CDR3 covers 14 residues. Trimming left V 5 bases short and J 3 bases short, with 11 bases between. CDR3 nucleotides: TGTGCCAGCAGCAAAGGGGGTGACAATCAGCCCCAGCATTTT. Protein: CASSKGGDNQPQHF.

This clone occurred a few times. The chain links TRBV6-5 to TRBJ2-3; maybe TRBD2 (6 bases). This CDR3 contains 14 residues. Per the germline V gene, CDR1 is MNHEY and CDR2 is SVGAGI. Trimming shortened V by 0 bases and J by 8 bases, and 12 bases separated the two germline ends. CDR3 amino acids: CASSYSTRGVTQYF. CDR3 sequence (DNA): TGTGCCAGCAGTTACTCGACTAGAGGTGTTACGCAGTATTTT.

J is TRBJ2-7 and V is TRBV4-3, with TRBD2 identical over 10 bases. V dropped 2 bases and J dropped 4; count of bases not matched to a gene: 8. Per germline, CDR1 LGHNA and CDR2 YSLEER. This CDR3 region has 16 residues. The CDR3 reads CASSQRPTSGMYEQYF. As DNA, the CDR3 is TGCGCCAGCAGCCAACGACCTACTAGCGGGATGTACGAGCAGTACTTC.

This clone was observed a few times. The same CDR3 is also encoded by other DNA sequences in this sample. The V gene is TRBV9, the J gene TRBJ2-7; 13 nucleotides line up with TRBD2. The CDR3 is 15 residues long. V trimming: 3 bases; J trimming: 4 bases; junction bases outside the gene matches: 4. In germline, CDR1 is SGDLS, CDR2 YYNGEE. The CDR3 reads CASSAGLAGDYEQYF. The CDR3 DNA reads TGTGCCAGCAGCGCCGGACTAGCGGGAGATTACGAGCAGTACTTC.

The DNA for the CDR3 is TGTGCCAGCAGTTTACTCAACTATCTCGGGGGTAGCGGGACCGAAGAGACCCAGTACTTC. It translates to CASSLLNYLGGSGTEETQYF. The chain carries TRBV28 and TRBJ2-5; 8 bases align to TRBD2. Germline assignment: CDR1 MDHEN and CDR2 SYDVKM. This CDR3 region has 20 residues. Trimming cost V 2 bases and J 3 bases; bases outside gene matches: 20. Drawing the rest from reference TRBV28 and TRBJ2-5, the complete variable domain is DVKVTQSSRYLVKRTGEKVFLECVQDMDHENMFWYRQDPGLGLRLIYFSYDVKMKEKGDIPEGYSVSREKKERFSLILESASTNQTSMYLCASSLLNYLGGSGTEETQYFGPGTRLLVL.

The chain couples TRBV30 to TRBJ1-2, with 7 bases matching TRBD1. Germline CDR1 and CDR2: GTSNPN and SVGIG (reference sequence). This CDR3 is built from 15 residues. Unmatched junction bases numbered 13, after V lost 3 bases and J lost 6 bases. The CDR3 sequence: CAWRLKQGRGDGYTF. The CDR3 region has the DNA TGTGCCTGGAGGTTAAAACAGGGGCGAGGAGATGGCTACACCTTC.

The J gene is TRBJ2-7, the V gene TRBV30, with unresolved D. CDR3 length: 16 amino acids. Trimming cost V 3 bases and J 7 bases, with 25 bases left between them. Germline V gene sequence: CDR1 GTSNPN, CDR2 SVGIG (reference sequence). This CDR3 is CAWSFFGALGNGEQYF. In nucleotides, the CDR3 is TGTGCCTGGAGCTTTTTCGGAGCGTTAGGTAATGGAGAGCAGTACTTC.

V and J are TRBV4-3 and TRBJ2-1; maybe TRBD2 (5 bases). With 2 bases removed from V and 15 bases from J, the gap between germline ends came to 23 bases. Germline CDR1 and CDR2: LGHNA and YSLEER. CDR3 length: 15 amino acids. The DNA for the CDR3 is TGCGCCAGCAGCCAATTCGGACCTCTGAAGCCCGCGGGGTTCTTC. It codes for CASSQFGPLKPAGFF.

This chain links TRBV7-8 with TRBJ1-4; D unresolved. The CDR3 consists of 13 residues. V was shortened by 5 bases and J by 13 bases, with 17 bases between the two germline ends. The germline gives CDR1 SGHVS, CDR2 FQNEAQ. In DNA form, the CDR3 reads TGTGCCAGCAGCCCACGGTTGATCAGTACACTGTTTTTT. Translating it yields CASSPRLISTLFF. Supplemented by reference TRBV7-8 and TRBJ1-4, the full variable domain reads GAGVSQSPRYKVAKRGQDVALRCDPISGHVSLFWYQQALGQGPEFLTYFQNEAQLDKSGLPSDRFFAERPEGSVSTLKIQRTQQEDSAVYLCASSPRLISTLFFGSGTQLSVL.

The CDR3 protein is CSARRETEAFF. The CDR3 DNA reads TGCAGTGCCCGTAGGGAGACTGAAGCTTTCTTT. The chain carries TRBV20-1 and TRBJ1-1, with D hard to call. Germline lookup yields CDR1 DFQATT and CDR2 SNEGSKA (reference sequence). There are 11 residues in the CDR3. Trimming cost V 6 bases and J 5 bases, with 10 bases left between them.

This clone came up a few times. The same CDR3 arises from other DNA sequences in this sample as well. The chain combines TRBV7-9 with TRBJ2-1, with 8 bases identical to TRBD2. V lost 3 bases and J lost 1; bases outside the gene matches: 2. The CDR3 contains 15 residues. The germline gives CDR1 SEHNR, CDR2 FQNEAQ (reference sequence). The CDR3 coding sequence is TGTGCCAGCAGCTTTACTAGCGGATCCTACAATGAGCAGTTCTTC. Its protein product is CASSFTSGSYNEQFF.

The chain carries TRBV9 and TRBJ2-7, with a possible D match to TRBD2 (5 bases). V lost 4 bases and J 1 base, leaving 9 bases between the germline ends. The CDR3 covers 13 residues. The germline V gene encodes CDR1 SGDLS and CDR2 YYNGEE. CDR3 sequence reads: CASSRPGSYEQYF. For the CDR3, the DNA is TGTGCCAGCAGCCGACCGGGATCCTACGAGCAGTACTTC.

This clone came up a few times. This CDR3 is CASSRTSAYTDTQYF. The DNA for the CDR3 is TGTGCCAGCAGCCGGACTAGCGCATACACAGATACGCAGTATTTT. The J gene is TRBJ2-3, the V gene TRBV7-3; 9 positions match TRBD2. The CDR3 is 15 amino acids. The V segment lost 5 bases and the J segment 2 bases; nucleotides outside the gene matches: 5. Germline V CDR1 and CDR2: SGHTA, FQGTGA.

The chain joins TRBV6-5 to TRBJ2-7; unclear D gene. The ends were cut back, 4 bases at V and 0 bases at J, with 10 bases in the middle. There are 14 residues in the CDR3. Germline loops: CDR1 MNHEY, CDR2 SVGAGI. CDR3 protein: CASSSLKSSYEQYF. CDR3 nucleotide sequence: TGTGCCAGCAGTTCTCTGAAAAGCTCCTACGAGCAGTACTTC.

This clone turned up a few times. V and J are TRBV27 and TRBJ2-1; unclear D gene. The CDR3 consists of 14 residues. The V end was cut by 6 bases, the J end by 0 bases, with 9 bases between. Germline loops: CDR1 MNHEY, CDR2 SMNVEV (reference sequence). The CDR3 loop reads CASSPQNSYNEQFF. CDR3 nucleotide sequence: TGTGCCAGCAGCCCCCAGAACTCCTACAATGAGCAGTTCTTC.

This clone occurred a few times. The CDR3 region is CSAMEDEQFF. The CDR3 region has the DNA TGCAGTGCTATGGAAGATGAGCAGTTCTTC. The genes are TRBV20-1 and TRBJ2-1; D is unresolved. CDR1 and CDR2 from the germline V gene are DFQATT and SNEGSKA (reference sequence). Trimming removed 4 bases from V and 8 bases from J, with 6 bases in between. The CDR3 spans 10 residues.

V is TRBV29-1 and J is TRBJ2-7; TRBD2 agrees at 11 bases. The length of the CDR3 is 15 residues. Trimming cost V 4 bases and J 6 bases; bases outside gene matches: 11. CDR1 and CDR2 (germline): SQVTM, ANQGSEA. CDR3 bases: TGCAGCGTTGCCTCGGGGACTAGCGGATCTATCGAGCAGTACTTC. Its protein is CSVASGTSGSIEQYF.

This chain uses TRBV7-2 with TRBJ2-2, with D perhaps TRBD2 (6 bases). The length of the CDR3 is 14 residues. V was clipped by 8 bases and J by 7 bases, with 17 bases between them. Germline CDR1 and CDR2: SGHTA and FQGNSA. This CDR3 reads CASGRREQGGELFF. CDR3 coding DNA: TGTGCCAGCGGTCGGAGGGAGCAGGGCGGGGAGCTGTTTTTT.

This clone has more than one count but fewer than ten. V and J are TRBV5-1 and TRBJ2-1, with TRBD2 matching 10 bases. CDR1 SGHRS and CDR2 YFSETQ come from the germline V gene. The CDR3 extends over 19 amino acids. The trim removed 4 bases at V and 7 bases at J, leaving 20 bases unmatched. DNA of the CDR3: TGCGCCAGCAGCCCCAACACTGCCCTCTATAGCGGGAGGTCGAATGAGCAGTTCTTC. It encodes CASSPNTALYSGRSNEQFF.

The chain couples TRBV7-3 to TRBJ2-2; D may be TRBD1 or TRBD2 (5 bases each). The V gene lost 4 bases and the J gene lost 6 bases, with 15 bases spanning the gap. From germline, CDR1 is SGHTA and CDR2 FQGTGA. This CDR3 is 15 amino acids long. CDR3 nucleotides: TGTGCCAGCAGCTCGGGGCGAGGGGAATCCGGGGAGCTGTTTTTT. This gives the protein CASSSGRGESGELFF.

The rearrangement links TRBV6-1 to TRBJ2-7; TRBD1 matches 9 bases. The CDR3 covers 13 residues. With 6 bases clipped from V and 5 bases from J, the junction kept 5 bases outside the gene matches. Germline V gene lookup returns CDR1 MNHNS and CDR2 SASEGT. In nucleotides, the CDR3 is TGTGCCAGCAGGAAACAGGGGGCCCACGAGCAGTACTTC. Protein product: CASRKQGAHEQYF.

In this sample, this clone turned up a few times. The V gene is TRBV7-3, the J gene TRBJ2-2; D is unclear. The V gene's germline CDR1 is SGHTA and CDR2 FQGTGA. There are 14 residues in the CDR3. Deletions cut 5 bases from V and 0 bases from J, with 7 bases between. CDR3 DNA sequence: TGTGCCAGCAGCGAAAATTCGAACACCGGGGAGCTGTTTTTT. It is translated as CASSENSNTGELFF.

The rearrangement links TRBV11-1 to TRBJ2-5; 9 positions agree with TRBD1. Germline CDR1 reads SGHAT; CDR2 reads FQDESV (reference sequence). V lost 1 base to trimming and J lost 4 bases; unmatched junction nucleotides: 4. The CDR3 runs to 15 residues. The CDR3 region has the DNA TGTGCCAGCAGCTTAGGTACAGGGGGCCCAGAGACCCAGTACTTC. Translation: CASSLGTGGPETQYF.

There are a few counts of this clone. V usage is TRBV5-1 and J usage is TRBJ1-2, with D unclear. There are 13 residues in the CDR3. Germline CDR1 reads SGHRS; CDR2 reads YFSETQ. Trimming removed 0 bases from V and 7 bases from J, with 10 bases in between. The CDR3 nucleotides are TGCGCCAGCAGCTTGGGGCAGGATTTTGGCTACACCTTC. It yields the protein CASSLGQDFGYTF.

The chain employs TRBV4-1 and TRBJ2-1, with TRBD2 matching 9 bases. The V gene's germline CDR1 is MGHRA and CDR2 YSYEKL. The V and J ends lost 1 base and 0 bases, in that order; junction bases with no gene match: 4. This CDR3 comprises 17 residues. CDR3 in amino acids: CASSQGRAGGSYNEQFF. The DNA for the CDR3 is TGCGCCAGCAGCCAAGGTCGAGCGGGGGGCTCCTACAATGAGCAGTTCTTC.